A selection of T cell receptor beta chains follows, all from one sample in a study of beta chain features in type 1 diabetes. Libraries were prepared by immunoSEQ multiplex PCR; TCRdb keeps only in-frame clonotypes and omits some of them. The sample contains more than 300,000 clones, approximately 12% of which appear only once. The sequenced material came from naive CD4+ T cells from blood. The receptors were gathered from a woman between 18 and 29 years old with type 1 diabetes. Each CDR3 is given with its conserved first and last residue.

j_gene,v_gene,CDR3aa
TRBJ1-2,TRBV5-4,CASRSQGSFHGYTF
TRBJ2-1,TRBV27,CASSLRRGVGNEQFF
TRBJ1-1,TRBV30,CAWRDSTVNTEAFF
TRBJ2-1,TRBV25-1,CASSETGGSFNEQFF
TRBJ1-5,TRBV27,CASSQWGDQPQHF
TRBJ2-5,TRBV30,CAWSVEETQYF
TRBJ2-2,TRBV7-2,CASSPPGLFTGELFF
TRBJ2-7,TRBV6-5,CASSYSQHYEQYF
TRBJ1-1,TRBV5-1,CASSLESQNTEAFF
TRBJ2-3,TRBV19,CASSRINKLRTDTQYF
TRBJ2-7,TRBV9,CASSPQTSGSEQYF
TRBJ2-3,TRBV5-1,CASSSMGTGGADTQYF
TRBJ2-6,TRBV18,CASSPQTGQGATSGANVLTF
TRBJ1-2,TRBV12-5,CASGLGTGEFPYGYTF
TRBJ2-5,TRBV11-1,CASSFGRNQETQYF
TRBJ1-2,TRBV7-8,CASSLDQGNYGYTF
TRBJ1-1,TRBV2,CATGRDSAAFF
TRBJ2-7,TRBV7-2,CASSLVPAGYYEQYF
TRBJ2-3,TRBV18,CASSPYREDTQYF
TRBJ2-1,TRBV19,CASSKSSGTNEQFF
TRBJ2-3,TRBV15,CATSREAGTGYAQYF
TRBJ2-3,TRBV5-1,CASSPETHPTDTQYF
TRBJ1-1,TRBV4-1,CASSHLSGQGTEAFF
TRBJ2-1,TRBV29-1,CSVEDLGTPYNEQFF
TRBJ2-2,TRBV30,CAVTGSGAGELFF
TRBJ1-1,TRBV7-6,CASSLNQGTEAFF
TRBJ2-4,TRBV28,CASRSDSVLVEYF
TRBJ1-2,TRBV7-9,CASSLAALNSYGYTF
TRBJ2-6,TRBV10-3,CATDPEGANVLTF